This TCR beta chain was captured in a study of Ad26.COV2.S vaccination and SARS-CoV-2 variants. Overall study: The vaccine Ad26.COV2.S was put into the muscle once, or twice with 56 days between.

Repertoires were generated with immunoSEQ multiplex PCR, while TCRdb's copy carries only in-frame clones and drops some. Here the sample spans about 470,000 clones, 90% being singletons. Notes on this clone: Its specificity is unknown.

Trimming removed 3 bases from V and 14 bases from J, with 14 bases in between. CDR3 size: 11 residues. Germline V CDR1 and CDR2: DFQATT, SNEGSKA (reference sequence). Whole-study findings and limits: People who got the vaccine had more spike-specific TCR breadth than people who got placebo. There was a possibility that the TCR breadth and depth analyses underestimated total T cell responses.

As for treatment: approximately 18 received Ad26.COV2.S at low or high dose, single or two shots; 5 received placebo; per-sample allocation not given. Samples came from day 63 after the first vaccine or placebo injection. The vaccine delivered Wuhan-strain SARS-CoV-2 spike through an Ad26 vector. V usage is TRBV20-1 and J usage is TRBJ1-5, with unresolved D. The sequence was obtained from a person between 18 and 59 years old who received the Ad26.COV2.S COVID-19 vaccine or a placebo. The starting material was peripheral blood, obtained in a trial of Ad26.COV2.S vaccine versus placebo. This chain's CDR3 is CSARGSKTEHF. The CDR3 nucleotides read TGCAGTGCTAGGGGGTCAAAGACGGAGCATTTT.